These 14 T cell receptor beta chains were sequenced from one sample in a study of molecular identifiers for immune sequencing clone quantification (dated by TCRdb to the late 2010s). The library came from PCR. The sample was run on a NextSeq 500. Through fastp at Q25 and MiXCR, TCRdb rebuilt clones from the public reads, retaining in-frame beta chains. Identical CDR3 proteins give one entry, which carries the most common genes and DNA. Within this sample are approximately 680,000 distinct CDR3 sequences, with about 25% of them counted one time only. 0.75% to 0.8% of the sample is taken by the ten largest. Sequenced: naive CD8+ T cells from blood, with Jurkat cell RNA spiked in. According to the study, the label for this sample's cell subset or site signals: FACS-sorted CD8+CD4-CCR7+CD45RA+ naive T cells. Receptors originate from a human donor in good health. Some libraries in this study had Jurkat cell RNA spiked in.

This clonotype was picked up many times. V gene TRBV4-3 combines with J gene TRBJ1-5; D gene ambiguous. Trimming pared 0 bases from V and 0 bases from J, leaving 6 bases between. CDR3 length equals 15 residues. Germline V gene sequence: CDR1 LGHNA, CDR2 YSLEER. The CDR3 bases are TGCGCCAGCAGCCAAGACCCCTATAGCAATCAGCCCCAGCATTTT. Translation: CASSQDPYSNQPQHF.

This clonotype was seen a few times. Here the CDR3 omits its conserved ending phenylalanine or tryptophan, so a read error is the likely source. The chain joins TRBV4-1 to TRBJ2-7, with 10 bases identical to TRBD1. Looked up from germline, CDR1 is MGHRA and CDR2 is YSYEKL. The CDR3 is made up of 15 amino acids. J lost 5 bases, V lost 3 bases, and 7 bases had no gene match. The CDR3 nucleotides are TGCGCCAGCAGCCAGGACAGGGGGGAGAGCGACGAGCAGTACTAC. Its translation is CASSQDRGESDEQYY.

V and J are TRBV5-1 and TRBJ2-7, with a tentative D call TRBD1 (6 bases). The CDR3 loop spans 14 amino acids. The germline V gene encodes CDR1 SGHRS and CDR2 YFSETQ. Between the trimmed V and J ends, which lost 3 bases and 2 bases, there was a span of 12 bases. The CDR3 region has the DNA TGCGCCAGCAGCTCCGGACAGATCACCTACGAGCAGTACTTC. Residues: CASSSGQITYEQYF.

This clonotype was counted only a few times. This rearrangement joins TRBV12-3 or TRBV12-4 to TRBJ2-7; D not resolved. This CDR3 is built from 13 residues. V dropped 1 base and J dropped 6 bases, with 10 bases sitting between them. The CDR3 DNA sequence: TGTGCCAGCAGTTTAGTTGGGGTGGTCGAGCAGTACTTC. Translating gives CASSLVGVVEQYF.

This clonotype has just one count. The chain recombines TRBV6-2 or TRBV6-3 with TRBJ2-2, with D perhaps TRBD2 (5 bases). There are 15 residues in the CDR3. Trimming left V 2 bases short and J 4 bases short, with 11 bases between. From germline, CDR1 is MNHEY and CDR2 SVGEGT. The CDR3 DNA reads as TGTGCCAGCAGTTACGGAGGACGGGGCACCGGGGAGCTGTTTTTT. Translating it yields CASSYGGRGTGELFF.

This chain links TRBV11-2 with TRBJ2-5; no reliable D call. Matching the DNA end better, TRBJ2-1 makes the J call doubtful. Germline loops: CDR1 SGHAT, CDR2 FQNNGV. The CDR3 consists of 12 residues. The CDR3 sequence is CASSLGGETQFF. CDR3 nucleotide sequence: TGTGCCAGCAGCTTAGGCGGCGAGACCCAGTTCTTC.

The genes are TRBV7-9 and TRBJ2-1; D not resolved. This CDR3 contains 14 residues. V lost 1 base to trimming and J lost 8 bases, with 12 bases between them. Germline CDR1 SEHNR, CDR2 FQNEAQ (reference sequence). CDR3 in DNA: TGTGCCAGCAGCTTAGGGTGGAGTTACGATGAGCAGTTCTTC. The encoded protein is CASSLGWSYDEQFF. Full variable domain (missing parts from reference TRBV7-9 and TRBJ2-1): DTGVSQNPRHKITKRGQNVTFRCDPISEHNRLYWYRQTLGQGPEFLTYFQNEAQLEKSRLLSDRFSAERPKGSFSTLEIQRTEQGDSAMYLCASSLGWSYDEQFFGPGTRLTVL.

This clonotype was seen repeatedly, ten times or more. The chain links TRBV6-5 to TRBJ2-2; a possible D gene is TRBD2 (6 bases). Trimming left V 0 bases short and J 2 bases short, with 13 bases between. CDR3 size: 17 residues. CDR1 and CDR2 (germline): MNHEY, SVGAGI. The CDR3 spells CASSYSLRDLNTGELFF. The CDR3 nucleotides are TGTGCCAGCAGTTACTCGTTGCGGGACCTTAACACCGGGGAGCTGTTTTTT.

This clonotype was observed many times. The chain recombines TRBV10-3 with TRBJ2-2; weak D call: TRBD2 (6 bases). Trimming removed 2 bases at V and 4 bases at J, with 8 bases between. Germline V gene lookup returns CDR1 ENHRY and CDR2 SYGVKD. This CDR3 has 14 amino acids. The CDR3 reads CAISEAGFTGELFF. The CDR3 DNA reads TGTGCCATCAGTGAGGCGGGGTTCACCGGGGAGCTGTTTTTT.

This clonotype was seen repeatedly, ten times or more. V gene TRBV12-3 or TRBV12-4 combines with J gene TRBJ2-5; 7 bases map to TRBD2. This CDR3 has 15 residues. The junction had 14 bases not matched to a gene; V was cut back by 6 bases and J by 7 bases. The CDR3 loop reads CASSHRTPSGGTQYF. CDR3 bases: TGTGCCAGCAGCCACCGGACCCCTAGCGGAGGGACCCAGTACTTC.

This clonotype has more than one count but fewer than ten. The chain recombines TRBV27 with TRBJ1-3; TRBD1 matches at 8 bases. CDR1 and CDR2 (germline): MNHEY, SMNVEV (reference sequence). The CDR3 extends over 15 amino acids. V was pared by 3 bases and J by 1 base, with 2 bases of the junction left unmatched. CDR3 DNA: TGTGCCAGCAGTTTTTGGACAGGGTCTGGAAACACCATATATTTT. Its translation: CASSFWTGSGNTIYF.

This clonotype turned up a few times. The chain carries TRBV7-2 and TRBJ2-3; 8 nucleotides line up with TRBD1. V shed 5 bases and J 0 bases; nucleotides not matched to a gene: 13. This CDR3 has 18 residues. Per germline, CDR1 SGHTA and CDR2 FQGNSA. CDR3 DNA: TGTGCCAGCAGCCCCTGGTACAGGGGGTCGCTTAGCACAGATACGCAGTATTTT. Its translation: CASSPWYRGSLSTDTQYF.

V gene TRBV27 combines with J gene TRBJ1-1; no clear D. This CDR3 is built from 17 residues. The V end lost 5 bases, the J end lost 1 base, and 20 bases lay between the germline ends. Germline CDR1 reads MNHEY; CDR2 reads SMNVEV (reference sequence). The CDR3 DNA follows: TGTGCCAGCAGTGCAAACCCGACCTCTTCCCCGAACACTGAAGCTTTCTTT. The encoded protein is CASSANPTSSPNTEAFF.

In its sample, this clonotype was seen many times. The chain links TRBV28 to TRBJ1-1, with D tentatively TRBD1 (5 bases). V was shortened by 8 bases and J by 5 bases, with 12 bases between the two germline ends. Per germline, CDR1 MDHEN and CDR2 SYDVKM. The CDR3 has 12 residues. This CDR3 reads CASDMGETEAFF. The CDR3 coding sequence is TGTGCCAGCGATATGGGGGAGACTGAAGCTTTCTTT. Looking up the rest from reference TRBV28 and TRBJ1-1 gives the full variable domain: DVKVTQSSRYLVKRTGEKVFLECVQDMDHENMFWYRQDPGLGLRLIYFSYDVKMKEKGDIPEGYSVSREKKERFSLILESASTNQTSMYLCASDMGETEAFFGQGTRLTVV.